This TCR beta chain originates from a study of cytomegalovirus exposure and HLA in healthy donors. To note about this clone: Its target is not known.

General study points: Reports described diagnosis of cytomegalovirus status by the classifier as highly specific and sensitive.

The germline gives CDR1 SNHLY, CDR2 FYNNEI. V was pared by 4 bases and J by 4 bases, with 8 bases of the junction left unmatched. This CDR3 has 15 residues. The assay was immunoSEQ multiplex PCR, and TCRdb's table has in-frame clones only and misses some. The sample includes about 360,000 clones, more than 80% of them seen just once. The TCR sequence derives from a woman in her late teens or twenties in good health and CMV-seronegative. The V gene is TRBV2, the J gene TRBJ2-3, with TRBD2 identical over 7 bases. Sequenced sample: PBMCs. The CDR3, as DNA: TGTGCCAGCAGTGTTTGGTCGGGAGGCGCAGATACGCAGTATTTT. Encoded protein: CASSVWSGGADTQYF.